This T cell receptor beta chain was recovered during a study of shared clonotypes between healthy human individuals. CDR1 and CDR2 (germline): SGHTA, FQGTGA. There are 16 residues in the CDR3. V was trimmed by 3 bases and J by 7 bases, leaving 18 bases between them. Clones were sequenced by immunoSEQ multiplex PCR, and TCRdb holds only the in-frame ones, with some missing. The sample yields hundreds of thousands of clones, around two thirds seen once. The TCR sequence derives from a woman aged 30 to 39 in good health. The rearrangement joins TRBV7-3 to TRBJ2-2; D possibly corresponds to TRBD2 (9 bases). Sequenced material: memory CD4+ T cells sorted from blood. Subset indicated: CD45RA-negative fraction. In DNA form, the CDR3 reads TGTGCCAGCAGCTTCTCTTCTAGCGGGACAGGCGGGGAGCTGTTTTTT. It translates to CASSFSSSGTGGELFF.